This T cell receptor (beta chain) was identified in a study of cytomegalovirus exposure and HLA in healthy donors (dated by TCRdb to 2017 to 2019). As for the study more broadly: An earlier analysis of some 550 of the donors reported 250 to 300 Gb of sequence data and some 120 million unique TCR beta sequences from around 200 million T cells. Among roughly 400 genotyped donors of the cohort, an average of around 250,000 unique TCR beta nucleotide sequences was sequenced per donor, of which roughly 18% were non-productive. About five DR-DQ haplotypes were treated as single units for association and clustering because of strong linkage in the cohort. An early release covering roughly 600 HLA-typed donors comprised around 300 gigabases of sequencing data and approximately 80 million unique TCR sequences. A separate validation cohort of roughly 130 different subjects was used in addition to the roughly 670-subject first cohort. An earlier analysis of approximately 580 of the donors used high-throughput TCR beta sequencing to judge whether each TCR beta V gene segment behaved as functional or pseudogenic. To predict cytomegalovirus infection status, the study brought together high-throughput TCR immunosequencing, statistical association of individual TCRs with disease status, and machine learning. In the later analysis, no new phenotypic data were used to find candidate immune exposures; instead, reliance was placed on TCR beta sequences and their occurrence across donors. All discovery cohort repertoires had been generated using a single sequencing platform. The genetic ancestry cluster associated with self-reported Caucasian donors included roughly four fifths of the 398 genotyped donors. Donor age, sex, ethnicity and CMV serostatus were collected together with the repertoire data. Typing coverage varied by locus: roughly 629-640 donors for A, B, C, DRB1 and DQB1; roughly 500 for DQA1; more than 600 for DPA1; roughly 470 for DPB1. In a later genetic analysis, genome-wide SNP genotypes for about three fifths of the roughly 670 donors were used, and that subset was treated as a discovery cohort. The study profiled the T cell repertoires of fewer than 850 subjects by immunosequencing and related them to cytomegalovirus serostatus. A later analysis re-examined previously published TCR beta repertoires from just over 650 donors and added high-resolution HLA genotyping to investigate patterns of TCR occurrence. HLA typing covered class I and class II loci at four-digit resolution. The aim of the study was to test whether cataloging public T cell receptors could identify signatures of past pathogen exposure. General conclusions and limits of the study: Some IMGT-functional V segments, including TRBV6-2 and TRBV6-3, could not be distinguished by the 87-base-pair reads and were therefore excluded. In the study, approximately 160 TCR beta chains were listed as associated with cytomegalovirus. Compared with the approximately 670-donor mean, donors in an Asian-associated ancestry cluster had fewer N-insertions in productive TCRs, according to a later genetic analysis. Compared with equally common non-associated chains, HLA-associated TCR beta chains in a later analysis were more clonally expanded and had lower generation probabilities. Because counts were too low, some 17 rarely observed V segments, including chromosome 9 orphons, were excluded from the earlier analysis of a few hundred of the donors. Strong co-occurrence of HLA alleles, especially DR and DQ, made assigning TCR associations to individual alleles difficult. Broadly in line with IMGT annotations, most TCR beta V segments showed up in productive rearrangements about 90% or about 30% of the time in an earlier analysis of approximately 640 of the donors. Sequencing depth was assumed to be roughly uniform across donors in the presence/absence analyses, though that assumption may not hold. The sequencing pipeline was judged likely to have produced a cluster of highly shared sequence variants as a technical artifact. Across donors, most TCR sequences were observed very rarely, whereas some public TCRs were present in many individuals. Several of the top co-occurrence clusters appeared to be linked to parvovirus B19, influenza, CMV and Epstein-Barr virus, according to a later analysis. Linkage disequilibrium might explain the correlated functional status among segregating V segments, but an unknown experimental factor could not be excluded. In a later analysis, most CMV-associated TCR beta chains were found to appear HLA-restricted, with HLA associations seemingly driven largely by CMV exposure. In a later analysis, TCR association rates were found to vary across HLA loci, with the most associated TCRs seen for DRB1 alleles and the fewest for HLA-C alleles. In a later genetic analysis, a missense DCLRE1C variant was associated with V-gene and J-gene trimming of TCR beta chains, and the association was replicated in an independent cohort. Three of the identified cytomegalovirus-associated TCR beta chains were confirmed in vitro to be specific for cytomegalovirus antigens. The classifier was reported to diagnose cytomegalovirus status with high specificity and sensitivity in both the original and validation cohorts. The authors suggested that the approach could potentially be extended to other disease states and immunological phenotypes. Immune exposure information for the cohort was limited to CMV serostatus. The cohort was sequenced for TCR beta chains only, and without alpha or paired-chain data the features that could be detected were limited. Because HLA typing was unavailable for some donors at each locus, only the typed subset was used in association tests. In a later analysis, 16,951 TCR beta sequences were associated with specific HLA alleles at a false discovery rate of 0.05. A further reported finding was that TCR beta sequences accurately predicted the HLA-A and HLA-B alleles for most subjects in the first cohort.

The receptor library was made with the immunoSEQ multiplex PCR assay. The multiplex PCR relied on a mix of 60 forward primers for TCR Vbeta segments and 13 reverse primers for TCR Jbeta segments. Amplification of the CDR3 region of rearranged TCR beta genes was performed with a multiplex PCR assay on genomic DNA. On the Illumina HiSeq System, the amplified TCR beta libraries were sequenced as 87-base-pair reads. In the authors' own workflow: In a later analysis, tens of millions of unique TCR beta chains were counted across the 500 to 700 repertoires, and approximately 11 million of these chains were shared by at least two donors. A nearest-neighbor algorithm error-corrected the raw reads and collapsed the reads into unique sequences, merging closely related sequences to remove PCR and sequencing errors. Alignment of CDR3 sequences to IMGT reference sequences was used to assign V, D and J gene segments. For a sequence to be retained, at least a six-nucleotide match to both a V gene segment and a J gene segment was required. Rearrangements were classified as productive when the CDR3 lacked stop codons and remained in frame with V and J, and all other rearrangements were classified as non-productive. Following IMGT convention, CDR3 was defined as the stretch from the second conserved V-encoded cysteine up to the conserved J-encoded phenylalanine. In an earlier analysis of roughly 580 of the donors, sequences lacking an unambiguous match to a single V gene segment were excluded. An earlier analysis of 587 of the donors called V segments functional above 56.7% productive rearrangements and segregating when the between-donor standard deviation exceeded 5%. A statistical classification framework was developed to diagnose cytomegalovirus status using the catalog of TCR beta chain sequences. A later analysis assigned V and J genes by comparing TCR nucleotide sequences with IMGT/GENE-DB human TR gene sequences. Using the TCRdist pipeline, a later analysis assigned CDR3 sequences along with most-parsimonious VDJ recombination scenarios. In a later analysis, every TCR beta chain was defined by the combination of its CDR3 amino acid sequence and its V-gene family, and reads without a unique V-gene family were dropped. To address suspected cross-contamination and a sequencing artifact, a later analysis removed 550 to 750 highly shared, low-generation-probability nucleotide sequences. For each public chain, a later analysis derived a clonal expansion index from normalized ranks of inferred template counts within each repertoire. In a later analysis, generation probabilities were computed using a VDJ recombination model fitted to out-of-frame rearrangements, and the results were checked against IGoR. In a later analysis, TCR-TCR, TCR-HLA and TCR-CMV co-occurrence was scored with hypergeometric tests, and a repertoire-size bias correction was applied to TCR pairs. A later analysis estimated false discovery rates by permuting HLA or CMV assignments 20 times. In a later analysis, co-occurring TCRs were grouped using DBSCAN, and TCRdist sequence similarity was added for clustering within HLA-allele-positive subsets. Co-occurrence clustering excluded repertoires with fewer than 30,000 or more than 120,000 public chains, plus five with anomalous nucleotide sharing. As stored in TCRdb, this immuneACCESS dataset retains in-frame rearrangements with V and J assigned. A fraction of the clones does not appear; measured against another copy, unresolved V genes explain less than half of the discrepancy, and the remainder lacks a known reason. That table is the source of V, J and clone size, and D and trimming were worked out from the DNA. This sample has about 200,000 clones in its table, and about 76% of those were observed once. Jointly, the top ten make up nearly 0.4% of the sample.

The cohort comprised around 700 healthy bone marrow donors. Cohort members were all nominally healthy when sampled, although unrecorded immune exposures were likely present. The donor tested CMV seropositive and was one of the 289 seropositive cohort members. Every donor gave a peripheral blood sample, and the peripheral blood mononuclear cells from that sample were used for TCR beta sequencing. Genomic DNA was extracted from the blood cell samples with the Qiagen DNeasy Blood Extraction Kit. V loses 3 bases, J loses 6 bases, and the germline ends lie 18 bases apart. CDR1 SGDLS and CDR2 YYNGEE are derived from the germline V gene. The CDR3 spans 15 residues, from the cysteine through the phenylalanine. CDR3 DNA is the only sequence kept; it has 45 bases, read in frame from the first base. A remark on this clone: Its antigen has not been determined. Base quality data are lacking; no much larger clone is found one base away.

The chain is assembled from TRBV9 and TRBJ1-2; a weak D assignment points to TRBD1 (5 bases agree). The sample consisted of PBMCs. This TCR was sampled from a male donor in good health and CMV-seropositive. At the DNA level, the sequence is TGTGCCAGCAGCGCCCGCCAAACACGGGGGGATGGCTACACCTTC. Translated, this gives CASSARQTRGDGYTF. Outside the CDR3, residues come from the reference TRBV9 and TRBJ1-2 proteins, so the full variable domain is: DSGVTQTPKHLITATGQRVTLRCSPRSGDLSVYWYQQSLDQGLQFLIQYYNGEERAKGNILERFSAQQFPDLHSELNLSSLELGDSALYFCASSARQTRGDGYTFGSGTRLTVV.